This TCR beta chain came from a study of blood T cell repertoires in COVID-19. Overall study context: Sources were T cells, B-cell-depleted T cells, or PBMCs; the material itself was cDNA or gDNA.

Trimming at V came to 3 bases and at J to 5 bases, leaving 9 bases not matched to a gene. Germline CDR1 is LNHDA and CDR2 is SQIVND (reference sequence). The CDR3 is 17 amino acids. This clone was recorded a few times. Only in-frame clones appear in the TCRdb table, and some are missing; sequencing was by immunoSEQ multiplex PCR. The sample records about 71,000 clones, approximately 85% being singletons. The sequenced sample consisted of peripheral blood. This receptor was identified in a man aged 80 or over with acute or convalescent COVID-19. V and J are TRBV19 and TRBJ2-5; 13 bases are a match to TRBD2. The CDR3 DNA reads TGTGCCAGTAGTATGGGCGGACTAGCGGGAGCGGTGGAGACCCAGTACTTC. Translated: CASSMGGLAGAVETQYF.